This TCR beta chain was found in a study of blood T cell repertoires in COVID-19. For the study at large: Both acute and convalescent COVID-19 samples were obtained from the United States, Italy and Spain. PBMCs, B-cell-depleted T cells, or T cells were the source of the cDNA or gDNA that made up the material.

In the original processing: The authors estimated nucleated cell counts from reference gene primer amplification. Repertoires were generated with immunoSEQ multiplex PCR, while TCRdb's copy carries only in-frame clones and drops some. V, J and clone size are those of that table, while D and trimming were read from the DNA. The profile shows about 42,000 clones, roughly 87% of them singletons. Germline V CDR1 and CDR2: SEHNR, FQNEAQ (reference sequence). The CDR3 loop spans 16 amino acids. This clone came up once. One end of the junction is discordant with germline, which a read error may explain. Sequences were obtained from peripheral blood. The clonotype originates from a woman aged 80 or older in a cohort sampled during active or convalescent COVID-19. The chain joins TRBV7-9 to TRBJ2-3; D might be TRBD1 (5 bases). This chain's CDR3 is CASTLGYEGGTDTQYF. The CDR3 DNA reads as TGTGCCAGCACCTTAGGGTATGAAGGGGGCACAGATACGCAGTATTTT.